The rows below give T cell receptor beta chains drawn from one sample of a study of graft-versus-host responses after intestinal transplantation. The protocol was immunoSEQ multiplex PCR, while the TCRdb copy is restricted to in-frame clones and leaves out a portion. The data hold under 45,000 clones, with roughly 94% observed a single time. For these TCRs, the target antigens are not known. Source: unstimulated CD4+ T cells sorted from spleen or lymph node cells, taken before transplant. The receptor set was obtained from a human donor who was the organ donor for an intestinal transplant. The CDR3 runs from the conserved cysteine through the conserved F or W. Fields, in order: CDR3 protein, CDR3 DNA, CDR3 length, J gene, clone size, D gene, V gene. The D gene is left open where the match is weak. Clone size is given for some rows only: seen once, a few or many times, or a class if the clone is expanded.

CDR3: CASSSAGRSPLHF
DNA: TGTGCCAGCAGTTCCGCAGGGAGGTCACCCCTCCACTTT
length: 13
J: TRBJ1-6
size: -
D: -
V: TRBV6-5

CDR3: CASSPLPGQGNQETQYF
DNA: TGTGCCAGCAGCCCACTGCCGGGACAGGGGAACCAAGAGACCCAGTACTTC
length: 17
J: TRBJ2-5
size: -
D: TRBD1
V: TRBV7-3

CDR3: CASREGLAGIHQETQYF
DNA: TGTGCCAGCAGGGAGGGACTAGCGGGGATACACCAAGAGACCCAGTACTTC
length: 17
J: TRBJ2-5
size: -
D: TRBD2
V: TRBV2

CDR3: CASSLERSLSGNTIYF
DNA: TGTGCCAGCAGCTTAGAGCGGTCCCTCTCTGGAAACACCATATATTTT
length: 16
J: TRBJ1-3
size: once
D: -
V: TRBV11-3

CDR3: CASSLMAGDSADTQYF
DNA: TGCGCCAGCAGCTTGATGGCGGGGGATTCGGCAGATACGCAGTATTTT
length: 16
J: TRBJ2-3
size: -
D: TRBD2
V: TRBV5-1

CDR3: CASSLALAGVTEAFF
DNA: TGTGCCAGCAGCTTGGCCTTAGCGGGGGTCACTGAAGCTTTCTTT
length: 15
J: TRBJ1-1
size: -
D: -
V: TRBV5-8

CDR3: CASSWDRGSHNEQFF
DNA: TGTGCCAGCAGCTGGGACAGGGGGAGCCACAATGAGCAGTTCTTC
length: 15
J: TRBJ2-1
size: -
D: TRBD1
V: TRBV7-2

CDR3: CASSIGVQGLIPSSYEQYF
DNA: TGTGCCAGTAGTATTGGCGTCCAAGGGCTGATCCCAAGCTCCTACGAGCAGTACTTC
length: 19
J: TRBJ2-7
size: -
D: -
V: TRBV19

CDR3: CASSYLVRGRTGELFF
DNA: TGTGCCAGCAGTTACCTGGTCAGGGGGAGGACCGGGGAGCTGTTTTTT
length: 16
J: TRBJ2-2
size: -
D: -
V: TRBV6-6

CDR3: CASSHRTGGDEQYF
DNA: TGTGCCAGTAGTCACCGGACGGGGGGGGACGAGCAGTACTTC
length: 14
J: TRBJ2-7
size: -
D: TRBD2
V: TRBV19

CDR3: CASSSPLRTDTQYF
DNA: TGTGCCAGCAGCTCCCCCCTGCGCACAGATACGCAGTATTTT
length: 14
J: TRBJ2-3
size: -
D: -
V: TRBV5-5

CDR3: CATSRGGKLFF
DNA: TGTGCCACCAGCAGGGGGGGGAAACTGTTTTTT
length: 11
J: TRBJ1-4
size: -
D: -
V: TRBV15